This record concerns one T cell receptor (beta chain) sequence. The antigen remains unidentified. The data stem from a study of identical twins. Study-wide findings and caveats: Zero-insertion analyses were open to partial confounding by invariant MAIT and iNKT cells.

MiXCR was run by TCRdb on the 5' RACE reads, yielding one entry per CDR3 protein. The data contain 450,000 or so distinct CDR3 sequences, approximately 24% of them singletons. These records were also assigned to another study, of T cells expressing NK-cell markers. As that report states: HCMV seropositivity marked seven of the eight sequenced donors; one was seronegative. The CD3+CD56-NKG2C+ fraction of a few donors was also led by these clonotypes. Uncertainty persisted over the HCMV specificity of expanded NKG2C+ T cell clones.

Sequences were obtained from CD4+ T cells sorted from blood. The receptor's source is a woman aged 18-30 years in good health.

The CDR3 nucleotides are TGTGCCAGCAGCTTCAGGACTAGCGGAAGCAATGAGCAGTTCTTC. It is translated as CASSFRTSGSNEQFF. The chain uses TRBV11-1 and TRBJ2-1; 10 bases are shared with TRBD2. CDR1 and CDR2 from the germline V gene are SGHAT and FQDESV (reference sequence). This CDR3 comprises 15 residues. With V trimmed by 3 bases and J by 6 bases, 5 bases remained unmatched.